Below, 27 T cell receptor beta chains from the same sample are listed, as sequenced in a study of Graves' ophthalmopathy and Graves' hyperthyroidism (dated by TCRdb to the late 2010s). The sample was run on an Illumina HiSeq 2000. For repertoire sequencing, TCR beta CDR3 regions were amplified from RNA transcripts. The first round was an RT-PCR using HTBI primers with the Qiagen OneStep RT-PCR kit, and this first round was followed by a second-round multiplex PCR, then size selection and purification. Using fastp trimming at Q25 and MiXCR clonotype assembly, TCRdb reanalyzed the public sequencing data and kept in-frame beta chains. Rows with one shared CDR3 protein collapse into an entry with the most common genes and DNA. Recorded for this sample are around 1.1 million distinct CDR3 sequences; about two fifths of them occurred a single time. Over 8.5% of the sample is in the top ten clones. Input material: peripheral blood or thyroid tissue (not recorded which). Every receptor here comes from an adult man with Graves' hyperthyroidism.

This clonotype was observed at least ten times. The chain recombines TRBV12-3 or TRBV12-4 with TRBJ2-2; D not certain. V lost 0 bases to trimming and J lost 7 bases, with 9 bases between them. This CDR3 contains 14 residues. This chain's CDR3 is CASSLALGIGELFF. The DNA for the CDR3 is TGTGCCAGCAGTTTAGCGTTAGGGATCGGGGAGCTGTTTTTT.

This clonotype was seen ten or more times. The rearrangement joins TRBV7-2 to TRBJ2-7; D call uncertain. CDR3 length: 15 amino acids. Trimming left V 1 base short and J 4 bases short, with 14 bases between. Germline V gene lookup returns CDR1 SGHTA and CDR2 FQGNSA. As DNA, the CDR3 is TGTGCCAGCAGCTTAGTGTTAGGGCTGGGGTACGAGCAGTACTTC. The encoded protein is CASSLVLGLGYEQYF.

V and J are TRBV27 and TRBJ2-7; 7 positions match TRBD1. Germline CDR1 MNHEY, CDR2 SMNVEV (reference sequence). This CDR3 spans 14 amino acids. With 4 bases clipped from V and 5 bases from J, the junction kept 8 bases outside the gene matches. The CDR3 region is CASSSYRGFDEQYF. CDR3 nucleotides: TGTGCCAGCAGTTCATACAGGGGATTCGACGAGCAGTACTTC.

The genes are TRBV25-1 and TRBJ1-2; 11 nucleotides line up with TRBD1. The CDR3 sequence is 15 residues long. Germline CDR1 MGHDK, CDR2 SYGVNS. J was trimmed by 7 bases and V by 2 bases; bases with no gene match: 6. As DNA, the CDR3 is TGTGCCAGCAGTGAAGGGGGACAGGGGGTGGCTGGCTACACCTTC. Its translation: CASSEGGQGVAGYTF.

Concerning this clonotype itself: A read error may explain this, as a much larger clone is one base away. The chain combines TRBV10-3 with TRBJ1-1; D gene ambiguous. The CDR3 length is 11 residues. In germline, CDR1 is ENHRY, CDR2 SYGVKD. CDR3 amino acids: CASQLNTGAFF. CDR3 DNA: TGTGCCAGCCAGTTGAACACTGGAGCTTTCTTT.

Of note for this clonotype: Possible read error: a much larger clone is one base away. This chain uses TRBV19 with TRBJ1-2; D is possibly TRBD1 (6 bases). V dropped 7 bases and J dropped 2 bases, with 11 bases sitting between them. The CDR3 is made up of 13 amino acids. The germline CDR1 and CDR2 sequences are LNHDA and SQIVND (reference sequence). The CDR3 DNA follows: TGTGCCAGTAACAGGGATTTAAACTATGGCTACACCTTC. This translates into CASNRDLNYGYTF. Together with reference TRBV19 and TRBJ1-2, the CDR3 gives the full variable domain: DGGITQSPKYLFRKEGQNVTLSCEQNLNHDAMYWYRQDPGQGLRLIYYSQIVNDFQKGDIAEGYSVSREKKESFPLTVTSAQKNPTAFYLCASNRDLNYGYTFGSGTRLTVV.

The genes are TRBV7-8 and TRBJ1-2; 7 nucleotides agree with TRBD1. V gave up 5 bases and J gave up 6 bases; unmatched junction bases: 18. CDR1 and CDR2 from the germline V gene are SGHVS and FQNEAQ. The CDR3 totals 17 residues. The CDR3 nucleotides are TGTGCCAGCAGCGTACGACAGGGTCGGGCAGGAGCTGATGGCTACACCTTC. This encodes CASSVRQGRAGADGYTF. Using reference TRBV7-8 and TRBJ1-2 for the parts outside the CDR3, the full variable domain is GAGVSQSPRYKVAKRGQDVALRCDPISGHVSLFWYQQALGQGPEFLTYFQNEAQLDKSGLPSDRFFAERPEGSVSTLKIQRTQQEDSAVYLCASSVRQGRAGADGYTFGSGTRLTVV.

V is TRBV10-3 and J is TRBJ1-5; D call uncertain. The CDR3 is 17 amino acids. With 0 bases removed from V and 2 bases from J, the gap between germline ends came to 14 bases. Germline lookup yields CDR1 ENHRY and CDR2 SYGVKD. Written as DNA, the CDR3 is TGTGCCATCAGTGAGTCGAGGGCAGGCGGAGGCAATCAGCCCCAGCATTTT. This translates into CAISESRAGGGNQPQHF.

The genes are TRBV11-2 and TRBJ2-6; D may match TRBD1 or TRBD2 (5 bases each). There are 18 residues in the CDR3. Germline CDR1 SGHAT, CDR2 FQNNGV. V was clipped by 5 bases and J by 1 base, with 18 bases between them. This CDR3 is CASSTHGAGTSGANVLTF. CDR3 nucleotide sequence: TGTGCCAGCAGCACCCACGGGGCAGGGACGTCTGGGGCCAACGTCCTGACTTTC.

CDR3 residues: CASRSRITGGTTSEKLFF. In nucleotides, the CDR3 is TGTGCCAGCAGGTCAAGAATTACAGGGGGAACTACAAGTGAAAAACTGTTTTTT. The chain couples TRBV7-8 to TRBJ1-4; 8 bases match TRBD1. The CDR3 is 18 residues long. Germline-derived CDR1 and CDR2 are SGHVS and FQNEAQ. V lost 6 bases to trimming and J lost 7 bases; unmatched junction nucleotides: 19.

The chain is built from TRBV20-1 and TRBJ2-7; no reliable D call. The CDR3 has 15 amino acids. In germline, CDR1 is DFQATT, CDR2 SNEGSKA (reference sequence). Between the trimmed V and J ends, which lost 1 base and 3 bases, there was a span of 16 bases. Written as DNA, the CDR3 is TGCAGTGCTAGAGGAAGTGTCGGAAACCACTACGAGCAGTACTTC. This encodes CSARGSVGNHYEQYF.

This chain connects TRBV20-1 to TRBJ1-1; D is ambiguous. Germline-derived CDR1 and CDR2 are DFQATT and SNEGSKA (reference sequence). V lost 3 bases, J lost 10 bases, and 18 bases lay in between. The CDR3 is made up of 13 amino acids. The CDR3: CSASWWEGIGAFF. The CDR3, as DNA: TGCAGTGCTAGCTGGTGGGAGGGAATTGGAGCTTTCTTT.

CDR3 nucleotides: TGTGCCAGCAGCTCATCTCAAGGGGCGCTGAACACTGAAGCTTTCTTT. This gives the protein CASSSSQGALNTEAFF. J is TRBJ1-1 and V is TRBV7-9; weak D call: TRBD1 (5 bases). V was clipped by 4 bases and J by 0 bases, with 15 bases between them. The CDR3 totals 16 residues. In germline, CDR1 is SEHNR, CDR2 FQNEAQ (reference sequence).

With respect to this clonotype: A much more abundant neighbour one base away suggests this may be a read error. J is TRBJ2-7 and V is TRBV20-1; D is ambiguous. Germline V CDR1 and CDR2: DFQATT, SNEGSKA (reference sequence). The CDR3 covers 14 residues. CDR3 coding DNA: TGCAGTGCTAGAGAAGACTGGTACTCCTACGGGCAGTACTTC. This codes for CSAREDWYSYGQYF.

About this clonotype itself: A much larger clone differs by one base, so this may be a read error. The V call is TRBV19, the J call TRBJ1-1; 7 positions match TRBD1. The trim removed 11 bases at V and 4 bases at J, leaving 13 bases unmatched. The CDR3 has 14 residues. Per germline, CDR1 LNHDA and CDR2 SQIVND (reference sequence). CDR3 protein: CAGKTGVTSTEAFF. CDR3 coding DNA: TGTGCCGGTAAAACAGGGGTCACCAGCACTGAAGCTTTCTTT.

V is TRBV12-3 or TRBV12-4 and J is TRBJ1-1; D remains ambiguous. V was clipped by 8 bases and J by 7 bases, with 14 bases between them. This CDR3 comprises 12 residues. CDR3 loop: CASLEDWNEAFF. The DNA for the CDR3 is TGTGCCAGCCTCGAGGACTGGAATGAAGCTTTCTTT.

This clonotype was seen at least ten times. V and J are TRBV6-6 and TRBJ1-5; possibly TRBD1 for D (6 bases). Deletions cut 0 bases from V and 1 base from J, with 10 bases between. Germline V gene lookup returns CDR1 MNHNY and CDR2 SVGAGI (reference sequence). The CDR3 spans 16 residues. CDR3 sequence reads: CASSYSMRGSNQPQHF. CDR3 coding DNA: TGTGCCAGCAGTTACTCGATGAGGGGGAGCAATCAGCCCCAGCATTTT.

This clonotype turned up a few times. The genes are TRBV7-9 and TRBJ2-7, with D maybe TRBD1 (6 bases). Germline V gene lookup returns CDR1 SEHNR and CDR2 FQNEAQ (reference sequence). The CDR3 is 13 residues long. The V end was cut by 6 bases, the J end by 2 bases, with 11 bases between. Here the CDR3 reads CASSQGWPYEQYF. CDR3 bases: TGTGCCAGCAGTCAGGGGTGGCCCTACGAGCAGTACTTC.

This clonotype was seen repeatedly, ten times or more. This chain connects TRBV12-3 or TRBV12-4 to TRBJ2-5; possible D gene TRBD1, 6 bases. The CDR3 is 13 amino acids. V was trimmed by 6 bases and J by 3 bases, leaving 11 bases between them. The CDR3 is CASRPPGEETQYF. CDR3 DNA: TGTGCCAGCAGACCCCCAGGGGAAGAGACCCAGTACTTC.

V usage is TRBV7-8 and J usage is TRBJ2-5, with 14 bases matching TRBD2. This CDR3 region has 15 residues. The V gene end was trimmed by 6 bases and the J gene end by 5 bases; junction bases not matched to a gene: 5. CDR1 and CDR2 (germline): SGHVS, FQNEAQ. CDR3 amino acids: CASRSGTSGGETQYF. Here the CDR3 DNA reads TGTGCCAGCAGGTCTGGGACTAGCGGGGGTGAGACCCAGTACTTC.

The rearrangement uses TRBV12-3 or TRBV12-4 and TRBJ2-5; 8 bases match TRBD1. This CDR3 has 14 residues. Unmatched junction bases numbered 9, after V lost 7 bases and J lost 5 bases. CDR3 sequence (DNA): TGTGCCAGCACTCCGGGACAGGATTATGAGACCCAGTACTTC. Amino acid sequence: CASTPGQDYETQYF.

As concerns this clonotype: Its ends do not fully match the called genes, so a read error is possible. The chain's CDR3 is CASSQTPDRGPREAQYF. The CDR3 DNA reads TGTGCCAGCAGCCAGACCCCGGACAGGGGGCCTCGAGAGGCCCAGTACTTC. V and J are TRBV14 and TRBJ2-5, with TRBD1 matching over 11 bases. From germline, CDR1 is SGHDN and CDR2 FVKESK. CDR3 length: 17 amino acids.

Comment on this clonotype: Germline and junction disagree at one end, which may indicate a read error. This chain uses TRBV25-1 with TRBJ2-5; TRBD1 is a possible D gene (6 bases). CDR1 and CDR2 (germline): MGHDK, SYGVNS. This CDR3 has 15 amino acids. This CDR3 is CACSAEGVGQETQYF. CDR3 bases: TGTGCCTGCAGCGCCGAGGGGGTTGGGCAAGAGACCCAGTACTTC.

V gene TRBV20-1 combines with J gene TRBJ2-7, with TRBD2 as a possible D gene (6 bases). Trimming stripped 0 bases from V and 4 bases from J, with 19 bases between. Germline V CDR1 and CDR2: DFQATT, SNEGSKA (reference sequence). CDR3 length: 16 amino acids. The DNA of the CDR3 is TGCAGTGCTAGAGATAGGTGGGCCGGGAGAATTTACGAGCAGTACTTC. Amino acid sequence: CSARDRWAGRIYEQYF.

Concerning this clonotype itself: Given the absence of the conserved phenylalanine or tryptophan at the CDR3 end, a read error is likely. V is TRBV5-1 and J is TRBJ2-5; 7 bases align to TRBD1. CDR3 size: 16 residues. After removal of 1 base from V and 3 bases from J, the junction contained 9 bases not matched to a gene. The germline gives CDR1 SGHRS, CDR2 YFSETQ. The CDR3 sequence: CASSLSKGTVEETQYY. DNA for the CDR3: TGCGCCAGCAGCTTGTCCAAAGGGACAGTCGAAGAGACCCAGTACTAC.

The chain uses TRBV5-1 and TRBJ1-1; 9 positions match TRBD1. There are 15 residues in the CDR3. The ends lost 4 bases at V and 3 bases at J; junction bases unmatched: 7. From germline, CDR1 is SGHRS and CDR2 YFSETQ. CDR3 loop: CASSNGQGRYTEAFF. The CDR3 region has the DNA TGCGCCAGCAGCAACGGACAGGGGAGGTACACTGAAGCTTTCTTT.

This clonotype occurred many times. The chain employs TRBV12-3 or TRBV12-4 and TRBJ2-2, with a weak D call TRBD2 (5 bases). The CDR3 loop spans 13 amino acids. V lost 8 bases to trimming and J lost 7 bases, with 14 bases between them. The CDR3 DNA follows: TGTGCCAGCCCCCGCCGGGATAACGGGGAGCTGTTTTTT. Translation gives CASPRRDNGELFF.